These T cell receptor beta chains were read from a single sample in a study of T cell responses to AZD1222 COVID-19 vaccine. Data came from immunoSEQ multiplex PCR; TCRdb stores just in-frame clones and leaves some out. The table includes 55,000 to 85,000 clones, 84% detected once. The sample was peripheral blood, taken on day 0 of AZD1222 vaccination. These receptors were taken from an adult in good health. CDR3s include the opening cysteine and the closing phenylalanine or tryptophan. The D gene is left open where the match is weak. A clone size is listed for some rows: how often the clone was seen (once, few, many), or a class if it is expanded.

D gene	clone size	V gene	J gene	CDR3 DNA	CDR3 protein
TRBD2	NA	TRBV6-2/TRBV6-3	TRBJ2-1	TGTGCCAGCAGCCCATCCCCCGTTAGCGGGGGGTTTTCCGATGAGCAGTTCTTC	CASSPSPVSGGFSDEQFF
TRBD1	NA	TRBV6-5	TRBJ1-5	TGTGCCAGCAGTAAGACAGGGAGGAATCAGCCCCAGCATTTT	CASSKTGRNQPQHF
NA	NA	TRBV6-6	TRBJ2-7	TGTGCCACCCAGGGTTTGCCTCCCTACGAGCAGTACTTC	CATQGLPPYEQYF
TRBD2	NA	TRBV3-1/TRBV3-2	TRBJ2-7	TGTGCCAGCAGCCAAGAGGGAGCGGGGCTCTCCTACGAGCAGTACTTC	CASSQEGAGLSYEQYF
NA	NA	TRBV19	TRBJ2-5	TGTGCCAGTAGTACGACAAAACAAGAGACCCAGTACTTC	CASSTTKQETQYF
TRBD1	NA	TRBV4-2	TRBJ1-1	TGTGCCAGCAGCCAAGAACCGGGACAGGGGACTGAAGCTTTCTTT	CASSQEPGQGTEAFF
TRBD2	NA	TRBV19	TRBJ2-3	TGTGCCAGTAGTATAGATGCCGGCGGAGGCGGGGGGAGAGTTACGCAGTATTTT	CASSIDAGGGGGRVTQYF
NA	NA	TRBV5-1	TRBJ1-2	TGCGCCAGCAGCTTAGGAGGAAACTATGGCTACACCTTC	CASSLGGNYGYTF
TRBD1	once	TRBV10-2	TRBJ1-1	TGCGCCAGCAGACTCGGACAGGGAACTGAAGCTTTCTTT	CASRLGQGTEAFF
NA	NA	TRBV6-5	TRBJ1-2	TGTGCCAGCAGTTACTCACAGGGTTTTAACTATGGCTACACCTTC	CASSYSQGFNYGYTF
NA	NA	TRBV3-1/TRBV3-2	TRBJ1-2	TGTGCCAGCAGCCAAGGTTTCGCCGGGGCTAACTATGGCTACACCTTC	CASSQGFAGANYGYTF
NA	NA	TRBV7-3	TRBJ2-3	TGTGCCAGCAGTTTCGACAGGTTCACAGATACGCAGTATTTT	CASSFDRFTDTQYF
NA	NA	TRBV28	TRBJ1-2	TGTGCCAGCAGGTCCATGGACAGATTTTTGCCTAACTATGGCTACACCTTC	CASRSMDRFLPNYGYTF
TRBD2	NA	TRBV7-3	TRBJ2-1	TGTGCCAGCAGCTTCCCGCGATCCGGCGGGGGGTCGGAGCAGTTCTTC	CASSFPRSGGGSEQFF
TRBD1	NA	TRBV30	TRBJ1-4	TGTGCCTGGAGTACCTCACAGGGGGCAGGGGAAAAACTGTTTTTT	CAWSTSQGAGEKLFF
TRBD1	NA	TRBV10-3	TRBJ2-1	TGTGCCACCCGATACCGGGACAGCTCCTACAATGAGCAGTTCTTC	CATRYRDSSYNEQFF
TRBD2	NA	TRBV6-2/TRBV6-3	TRBJ2-3	TGTGCCAGCAGTTACTTCCTCGGGGGGGGCGGCACAGATACGCAGTATTTT	CASSYFLGGGGTDTQYF
NA	NA	TRBV10-1	TRBJ1-1	TGCGCCAGCAGTGAAAGTCGGGGGAGCATGAACACTGAAGCTTTCTTT	CASSESRGSMNTEAFF
NA	NA	TRBV9	TRBJ2-2	TGTGCCAGCAGCGTAGACGGCGGGGCGAACACCGGGGAGCTGTTTTTT	CASSVDGGANTGELFF
NA	NA	TRBV3-1/TRBV3-2	TRBJ1-2	TGTGCCAGCAGCCAAGACAGGGGTAGCTATGGCTACACCTTC	CASSQDRGSYGYTF
NA	NA	TRBV12-3/TRBV12-4	TRBJ1-2	TGTGCCAGCAGTTTGATCGATCGGATCGGCTACACCTTC	CASSLIDRIGYTF
NA	NA	TRBV6-5	TRBJ1-1	TGTGCCAGCAGTTACTCGACGCAGGGAGGAAACACTGAAGCTTTCTTT	CASSYSTQGGNTEAFF
NA	NA	TRBV18	TRBJ1-4	TGTGCCAGCTCACCAAGGTCCGCACTGAGCGGAAAACTGTTTTTT	CASSPRSALSGKLFF
NA	NA	TRBV5-1	TRBJ1-5	TGCGCCAGCAGTCGGGATTTTAATCAGCCCCAGCATTTT	CASSRDFNQPQHF